Following are 22 T cell receptor beta chains from one sample sequenced in a study of shared clonotypes between healthy human individuals. Some clones are missing from TCRdb's copy, which holds only in-frame ones; the method was immunoSEQ multiplex PCR. The table shows approximately 1.1 million clones, with approximately 80% occurring only once. The sequenced sample was memory CD4+ T cells from PBMCs. The subset denotes: CD45RA-negative fraction. The source is a man between 18 and 29 years old in good health. Some clones in this sample may be carry-over from other donors' samples.

The gene calls are TRBV9 and TRBJ2-1; maybe TRBD2 (6 bases). The CDR3 extends over 18 amino acids. Germline V lookup: CDR1 SGDLS, CDR2 YYNGEE. Trimming shortened V by 1 base and J by 0 bases, and 17 bases separated the two germline ends. The CDR3 nucleotides read TGTGCCAGCAGCGTAATTCCTAGCGCGAAGAGCTCCTACAATGAGCAGTTCTTC. The encoded protein is CASSVIPSAKSSYNEQFF. Variable domain in full (rest from reference TRBV9 and TRBJ2-1): DSGVTQTPKHLITATGQRVTLRCSPRSGDLSVYWYQQSLDQGLQFLIQYYNGEERAKGNILERFSAQQFPDLHSELNLSSLELGDSALYFCASSVIPSAKSSYNEQFFGPGTRLTVL.

The V and J genes are TRBV15 and TRBJ2-1; 8 positions agree with TRBD1. The junction had 10 bases not matched to a gene; V was cut back by 0 bases and J by 12 bases. Germline values: CDR1 LNHNV, CDR2 YYDKDF (reference sequence). This CDR3 has 15 residues. In nucleotides, the CDR3 is TGTGCCACCAGCAGAGATATCACAACAGGGGGGCGGCAGTTCTTC. This codes for CATSRDITTGGRQFF.

CDR3 residues: CARDGSGSTPTGHEQYF. CDR3 bases: TGTGCCAGAGACGGTAGCGGGAGCACCCCGACGGGCCACGAGCAGTACTTC. This rearrangement joins TRBV6-9 to TRBJ2-7; 9 nucleotides match TRBD2. The germline gives CDR1 MNHGY, CDR2 SVAAGI. This CDR3 is 17 amino acids long. The V gene end was trimmed by 9 bases and the J gene end by 5 bases; junction bases not matched to a gene: 20.

The gene calls are TRBV6-1 and TRBJ2-7, with D unresolved. The CDR3 is made up of 11 amino acids. Germline lookup yields CDR1 MNHNS and CDR2 SASEGT. The ends were cut back, 6 bases at V and 6 bases at J, with 9 bases in the middle. The CDR3 DNA follows: TGTGCCAGCAGGAAGAACAGCGAGCAGTACTTC. Translation gives CASRKNSEQYF.

This CDR3 is CASSSRRGTSFGQFF. In nucleotides, the CDR3 is TGCGCCAGCAGCTCAAGAAGGGGGACTAGCTTTGGTCAGTTCTTC. The V call is TRBV4-3, the J call TRBJ2-1; 9 bases are a match to TRBD2. The germline V gene has CDR1 LGHNA and CDR2 YSLEER. Trimming removed 5 bases from V and 13 bases from J; junction bases left unmatched: 15. The length of the CDR3 is 15 residues.

This clone was observed a single time. The CDR3 DNA is TGTGCCAGCAGTTACTCCCAGGGGGCGCGAGAGACCCAGTACTTC. This encodes CASSYSQGARETQYF. V is TRBV6-5 and J is TRBJ2-5, with 8 bases aligning to TRBD1. This CDR3 comprises 15 residues. Trimming removed 0 bases from V and 4 bases from J; junction bases left unmatched: 4. Germline-derived CDR1 and CDR2 are MNHEY and SVGAGI.

J is TRBJ2-7 and V is TRBV18, with D perhaps matching TRBD1 (5 bases). Germline V gene sequence: CDR1 KGHSH, CDR2 LQKENI. The length of the CDR3 is 14 residues. Trimming took off 0 bases at V and 5 bases at J, with 11 bases between the two ends. The CDR3 DNA is TGTGCCAGCTCACCACCGTCAGGGTTGGACGAGCAGTACTTC. This gives the protein CASSPPSGLDEQYF.

The V call is TRBV11-2, the J call TRBJ2-5; D not certain. V was shortened by 5 bases and J by 5 bases, with 12 bases between the two germline ends. This CDR3 has 13 residues. Germline CDR1 and CDR2: SGHAT and FQNNGV. The DNA of the CDR3 is TGTGCCAGCAGCATAGCACTCCGGGAGACCCAGTACTTC. Translated: CASSIALRETQYF.

The V gene is TRBV14, the J gene TRBJ2-3, with 7 bases lining up with TRBD1. The germline CDR1 and CDR2 sequences are SGHDN and FVKESK. The V segment lost 4 bases and the J segment 3 bases; nucleotides outside the gene matches: 1. The CDR3 runs 13 residues. In nucleotides, the CDR3 is TGTGCCAGCAGCCTGGACAGGACAGATACGCAGTATTTT. This translates into CASSLDRTDTQYF. The full variable domain, with the rest looked up from reference TRBV14 and TRBJ2-3, is EAGVTQFPSHSVIEKGQTVTLRCDPISGHDNLYWYRRVMGKEIKFLLHFVKESKQDESGMPNNRFLAERTGGTYSTLKVQPAELEDSGVYFCASSLDRTDTQYFGPGTRLTVL.

The V call is TRBV7-3, the J call TRBJ2-7; 9 nucleotides line up with TRBD1. CDR3 size: 13 residues. CDR1 is SGHTA and CDR2 is FQGTGA in the germline V gene. With V trimmed by 1 base and J by 7 bases, 2 bases remained unmatched. CDR3 residues: CASSLRDRAEQYF. The DNA for the CDR3 is TGTGCCAGCAGCTTAAGGGACAGGGCAGAGCAGTACTTC.

This clone appeared a single time. The genes are TRBV11-1 and TRBJ2-1; unclear D gene. The ends were cut back, 2 bases at V and 2 bases at J, with 13 bases in the middle. The CDR3 extends over 16 amino acids. Germline CDR1 reads SGHAT; CDR2 reads FQDESV (reference sequence). CDR3 nucleotide sequence: TGTGCCAGCAGCTTAAGACGGCAGGCAACCTACAATGAGCAGTTCTTC. Encoded protein: CASSLRRQATYNEQFF.

Only one count was recorded for this clone. The V gene is TRBV5-6, the J gene TRBJ2-3; D gene ambiguous. With 0 bases removed from V and 4 bases from J, the gap between germline ends came to 9 bases. The CDR3 runs to 14 residues. The germline V gene has CDR1 SGHDT and CDR2 YYEEEE. CDR3 nucleotides: TGTGCCAGCAGCTTGGAGGGCCACGCAGATACGCAGTATTTT. Translated: CASSLEGHADTQYF.

The V gene is TRBV5-1, the J gene TRBJ2-3; 8 positions agree with TRBD1. CDR3 size: 15 residues. Trimming removed 4 bases from V and 2 bases from J; junction bases left unmatched: 6. CDR1 SGHRS and CDR2 YFSETQ come from the germline V gene. CDR3 loop: CASSRGQGNTDTQYF. The CDR3 DNA reads TGCGCCAGCAGCCGTGGACAGGGTAACACAGATACGCAGTATTTT.

This chain links TRBV20-1 with TRBJ2-1; D is possibly TRBD2 (6 bases). V was clipped by 6 bases and J by 11 bases, with 14 bases between them. CDR1 DFQATT and CDR2 SNEGSKA come from the germline V gene (reference sequence). The CDR3 extends over 11 amino acids. The CDR3: CSAESGWKQFF. CDR3 DNA sequence: TGCAGTGCGGAAAGCGGGTGGAAGCAGTTCTTC.

This clone was detected only once. This sequence joins TRBV11-2 and TRBJ2-6; D perhaps matches TRBD1 (5 bases). The CDR3 totals 16 residues. V was clipped by 3 bases and J by 2 bases, with 11 bases between them. CDR1 is SGHAT and CDR2 is FQNNGV in the germline V gene. The DNA for the CDR3 is TGTGCCAGCAGCTTTACACAGGCCCCTGGGGCCAACGTCCTGACTTTC. It yields the protein CASSFTQAPGANVLTF. The whole variable domain, remainder taken from reference TRBV11-2 and TRBJ2-6, is EAGVAQSPRYKIIEKRQSVAFWCNPISGHATLYWYQQILGQGPKLLIQFQNNGVVDDSQLPKDRFSAERLKGVDSTLKIQPAKLEDSAVYLCASSFTQAPGANVLTFGAGSRLTVL.

This chain joins TRBV16 and TRBJ1-1, with D unresolved. The CDR3 is 13 residues long. The V and J ends lost 4 bases and 1 base respectively, with 7 bases between them. Germline V lookup: CDR1 KGHSY, CDR2 FQNENV. CDR3 residues: CASSPTGNTEAFF. The CDR3 DNA is TGTGCCAGCAGCCCCACCGGGAACACTGAAGCTTTCTTT. The full variable domain, with the rest looked up from reference TRBV16 and TRBJ1-1, is GEEVAQTPKHLVRGEGQKAKLYCAPIKGHSYVFWYQQVLKNEFKFLISFQNENVFDETGMPKERFSAKCLPNSPCSLEIQATKLEDSAVYFCASSPTGNTEAFFGQGTRLTVV.

V gene TRBV18 combines with J gene TRBJ2-3; D not certain. V shed 0 bases and J shed 2 bases, with 9 bases lying between them. There are 15 residues in the CDR3. Germline loops: CDR1 KGHSH, CDR2 LQKENI. The CDR3: CASSPPTPYTDTQYF. The CDR3, as DNA: TGTGCCAGCTCACCACCTACACCATACACAGATACGCAGTATTTT.

This chain joins TRBV28 and TRBJ1-2; tentative D call: TRBD1 (6 bases). The germline V and J ends were trimmed by 6 bases and 6 bases, with 17 bases remaining between them. Germline V gives CDR1 MDHEN, CDR2 SYDVKM. This CDR3 has 14 residues. The CDR3 sequence: CASRLTGKRNGYTF. The CDR3 DNA reads TGTGCCAGCAGGCTCACAGGGAAAAGAAATGGCTACACCTTC.

The chain combines TRBV30 with TRBJ1-3; D remains ambiguous. The germline V gene has CDR1 GTSNPN and CDR2 SVGIG (reference sequence). V was trimmed by 2 bases and J by 0 bases, leaving 5 bases between them. This CDR3 has 13 residues. The chain's CDR3 is CAWSQSSGNTIYF. As DNA, the CDR3 is TGTGCCTGGAGTCAGAGCTCTGGAAACACCATATATTTT.

The chain employs TRBV11-2 and TRBJ2-1; 12 bases map to TRBD2. J lost 5 bases, V lost 6 bases, and 5 bases had no gene match. This CDR3 has 15 residues. The germline CDR1 and CDR2 sequences are SGHAT and FQNNGV. CDR3 sequence reads: CASSFRLAGDNEQFF. The CDR3 DNA sequence: TGTGCCAGCAGTTTCCGACTAGCGGGAGACAATGAGCAGTTCTTC.

V and J are TRBV6-1 and TRBJ1-4; 8 nucleotides agree with TRBD1. The germline CDR1 and CDR2 sequences are MNHNS and SASEGT. CDR3 length: 14 residues. The junction had 2 bases not matched to a gene; V was cut back by 5 bases and J by 3 bases. The DNA for the CDR3 is TGTGCCAGCAGTCTGACAGGGGCTAATGAAAAACTGTTTTTT. It is translated as CASSLTGANEKLFF.

The genes are TRBV11-3 and TRBJ2-1; TRBD2 might be the D (6 bases). V was clipped by 3 bases and J by 9 bases, with 12 bases between them. Looked up from germline, CDR1 is SGHNT and CDR2 is YENEEA. This CDR3 has 13 amino acids. The chain's CDR3 is CASSFLLAGEQFF. The CDR3 DNA reads TGTGCCAGCAGCTTCTTACTAGCCGGTGAGCAGTTCTTC.